The 24 T cell receptor beta chains given below trace back to one sample, sequenced in a study of T cells after yellow fever vaccination. TCRdb re-analysed the 5' RACE reads in MiXCR, keeping a single row per CDR3 protein. The table includes approximately 610,000 distinct CDR3 sequences, approximately 16% detected once. This material consisted of PBMCs, taken 5 to 6 days after the first yellow fever vaccination. The receptors were gathered from a man aged 18 to 30 who received the YFV17D yellow fever vaccine.

A few counts support this clonotype. Relative to the germline gene, one junction end is altered; a read error may explain this. As DNA, the CDR3 is TGCGCCAGCAGCTTGTATGGAGTCTCTGTGGCCAACGTCCTGACTTTC. Protein product: CASSLYGVSVANVLTF. The genes are TRBV5-1 and TRBJ2-6; D not resolved. Germline CDR1 is SGHRS and CDR2 is YFSETQ. The length of the CDR3 is 16 residues.

The chain couples TRBV7-8 to TRBJ2-7; a possible D gene is TRBD1 (6 bases). The V gene's germline CDR1 is SGHVS and CDR2 FQNEAQ. V lost 5 bases and J lost 3, with 14 bases in between. There are 14 residues in the CDR3. The CDR3 bases are TGTGCCAGCAGCCAAGACAGGAATTACTACGAGCAGTACTTC. Its translation: CASSQDRNYYEQYF.

This clonotype was found many times. V is TRBV9 and J is TRBJ2-7, with D tentatively TRBD2 (6 bases). In germline, CDR1 is SGDLS, CDR2 YYNGEE. V lost 9 bases and J 0 bases, leaving 22 bases between the germline ends. The CDR3 has 16 residues. This chain's CDR3 is CATMGPGTSPSYEQYF. The DNA of the CDR3 is TGTGCCACAATGGGTCCGGGGACTTCTCCCTCCTACGAGCAGTACTTC.

In its sample, this clonotype was seen a few times. The rearrangement joins TRBV4-3 to TRBJ1-1; 7 bases fit TRBD1. CDR3 length: 14 residues. CDR1 and CDR2 from the germline V gene are LGHNA and YSLEER. J gave up 7 bases and V 2 bases, and 7 bases lay outside the gene matches. DNA for the CDR3: TGCGCCAGCAGCCAATCCGGGACAGAAGATGAAGCTTTCTTT. Its translation is CASSQSGTEDEAFF.

Only a few counts were recorded for this clonotype. The V gene is TRBV5-1, the J gene TRBJ2-5; possible D gene TRBD1, 6 bases. From germline, CDR1 is SGHRS and CDR2 YFSETQ. The ends were cut back, 2 bases at V and 1 base at J, with 12 bases in the middle. This CDR3 has 15 amino acids. The CDR3 DNA follows: TGCGCCAGCAGCTTCCCTCAGGGGTCCCAAGAGACCCAGTACTTC. As protein: CASSFPQGSQETQYF. Full variable domain (rest looked up from reference TRBV5-1 and TRBJ2-5): KAGVTQTPRYLIKTRGQQVTLSCSPISGHRSVSWYQQTPGQGLQFLFEYFSETQRNKGNFPGRFSGRQFSNSRSEMNVSTLELGDSALYLCASSFPQGSQETQYFGPGTRLLVL.

This clonotype showed up just a few times. V gene TRBV6-2 or TRBV6-3 combines with J gene TRBJ2-3; 9 bases line up with TRBD2. The CDR3 has 16 residues. Germline assignment: CDR1 MNHEY and CDR2 SVGEGT. V gave up 2 bases and J gave up 3 bases; unmatched junction bases: 6. The DNA of the CDR3 is TGTGCCAGCAGTTACCCAATAGCGGGGGAAACAGATACGCAGTATTTT. This sequence encodes CASSYPIAGETDTQYF.

This clonotype appeared a few times. The chain combines TRBV7-9 with TRBJ1-4, with D possibly TRBD1 on 5 matching bases. This CDR3 contains 14 residues. CDR1 is SEHNR, CDR2 FQNEAQ, per germline (reference sequence). V was shortened by 5 bases and J by 8 bases, with 15 bases between the two germline ends. The CDR3 reads CASSRSGTTEKLFF. As DNA, the CDR3 is TGTGCCAGCAGCCGATCCGGGACTACGGAAAAACTGTTTTTT.

The CDR3 spells CASSQPGLAGETQYF. Written as DNA, the CDR3 is TGCGCCAGCAGCCAACCGGGACTAGCGGGAGAGACCCAGTACTTC. The rearrangement uses TRBV4-1 and TRBJ2-5; TRBD2 matches at 12 bases. The V gene end was trimmed by 2 bases and the J gene end by 4 bases; junction bases not matched to a gene: 2. This CDR3 contains 15 residues. CDR1 and CDR2 from the germline V gene are MGHRA and YSYEKL.

CDR3 sequence: CASSAPGANQPQHF. CDR3 nucleotides: TGCGCCAGCAGCGCTCCGGGGGCGAATCAGCCCCAGCATTTT. V is TRBV10-2 and J is TRBJ1-5; perhaps TRBD1 as D (6 bases). The V gene lost 6 bases and the J gene lost 4 bases, with 13 bases spanning the gap. The length of the CDR3 is 14 residues. CDR1 WSHSY and CDR2 SAAADI come from the germline V gene.

There are many counts of this clonotype. The chain recombines TRBV7-2 with TRBJ2-5, with 7 bases fitting TRBD2. The CDR3 runs to 14 residues. Germline assignment: CDR1 SGHTA and CDR2 FQGNSA. V shed 6 bases and J 1 base; nucleotides not matched to a gene: 5. The CDR3 loop reads CASSFSGSQETQYF. CDR3 bases: TGTGCCAGCAGTTTTAGCGGGTCCCAAGAGACCCAGTACTTC.

The table lists this clonotype with many counts. The chain links TRBV4-3 to TRBJ1-4; no clear D. Trimming took off 4 bases at V and 8 bases at J, with 14 bases between the two ends. Germline CDR1 and CDR2: LGHNA and YSLEER. The CDR3 consists of 14 residues. The CDR3 here is CASSPDVGREKLFF. CDR3 nucleotide sequence: TGCGCCAGCAGCCCGGACGTGGGCCGAGAAAAACTGTTTTTT.

This clonotype appeared a few times. The gene calls are TRBV6-1 and TRBJ1-2; weak D call: TRBD1 (5 bases). The germline V gene encodes CDR1 MNHNS and CDR2 SASEGT. The CDR3 has 15 amino acids. V was trimmed by 1 base and J by 7 bases, leaving 16 bases between them. CDR3 region: CASSEVPGIFGGYTF. The DNA of the CDR3 is TGTGCCAGCAGTGAAGTTCCAGGGATCTTTGGTGGCTACACCTTC.

This clonotype has just one count. The rearrangement uses TRBV20-1 and TRBJ2-1; TRBD2 aligns across 14 bases. V was pared by 3 bases and J by 9 bases, with 1 base of the junction left unmatched. Germline V gives CDR1 DFQATT, CDR2 SNEGSKA (reference sequence). The CDR3 is 13 residues long. The CDR3 DNA follows: TGCAGTGCTAGGACTAGCGGGGGGGCTGAGCAGTTCTTC. Its translation: CSARTSGGAEQFF.

The table lists this clonotype with a few counts. This sequence joins TRBV7-8 and TRBJ1-4; no firm D call. Per the germline V gene, CDR1 is SGHVS and CDR2 is FQNEAQ. This CDR3 has 15 amino acids. The V gene lost 5 bases and the J gene lost 4 bases, with 14 bases spanning the gap. CDR3 in amino acids: CASSPPDGSNEKLFF. The CDR3 coding sequence is TGTGCCAGCAGCCCGCCGGACGGGAGTAATGAAAAACTGTTTTTT.

This clonotype was counted at least ten times. This chain connects TRBV12-3 or TRBV12-4 to TRBJ1-1, with a weak D call TRBD1 (5 bases). The CDR3 loop spans 13 amino acids. V shed 6 bases and J shed 7 bases, with 15 bases lying between them. The CDR3 DNA reads TGTGCCAGCAGCCCTCAGGGAAGGGATGAAGCTTTCTTT. This gives the protein CASSPQGRDEAFF.

This clonotype has a handful of counts. The chain has TRBV12-3 or TRBV12-4 and TRBJ1-5, with 9 bases identical to TRBD1. Losses at the gene ends were 5 bases for V and 7 bases for J; bases not matched to a gene: 12. This CDR3 has 16 residues. CDR3 DNA sequence: TGTGCCAGCAGTAGAACCCCGGGACAGGGAGGACAGCCCCAGCATTTT. Amino acid sequence: CASSRTPGQGGQPQHF.

The chain employs TRBV7-9 and TRBJ1-1, with a possible D match to TRBD1 (5 bases). Germline V gene sequence: CDR1 SEHNR, CDR2 FQNEAQ (reference sequence). Trimming pared 5 bases from V and 4 bases from J, leaving 23 bases between. CDR3 length: 17 residues. The CDR3 spells CASSPPWVGEVRTEAFF. The CDR3 bases are TGTGCCAGCAGCCCCCCCTGGGTAGGGGAGGTCCGCACTGAAGCTTTCTTT.

CDR3 nucleotide sequence: TGTGCCAGCAGTCCTCAGGCCGGGTCGGTCTTCCAAGAGACCCAGTACTTC. Its translation: CASSPQAGSVFQETQYF. The V call is TRBV6-1, the J call TRBJ2-5; D is undetermined. The V gene lost 5 bases and the J gene lost 1 base, with 20 bases spanning the gap. The CDR3 length is 17 residues. Germline CDR1 MNHNS, CDR2 SASEGT.

This clonotype was detected only a few times. The rearrangement uses TRBV20-1 and TRBJ2-5; a weak D match, TRBD2 (5 bases). In germline, CDR1 is DFQATT, CDR2 SNEGSKA (reference sequence). The CDR3 has 15 residues. The V end was cut by 0 bases, the J end by 1 base, with 12 bases between. The DNA of the CDR3 is TGCAGTGCTAGAGATCTTAGGCTAGCCCAAGAGACCCAGTACTTC. This gives the protein CSARDLRLAQETQYF.

The chain carries TRBV27 and TRBJ2-5; the D gene is possibly TRBD1 (6 bases). This CDR3 contains 15 residues. CDR1 and CDR2 (germline): MNHEY, SMNVEV (reference sequence). Trimming pared 8 bases from V and 8 bases from J, leaving 24 bases between. CDR3 amino acids: CASASGDKAPGTQYF. Here the CDR3 DNA reads TGTGCCAGCGCCTCCGGGGACAAGGCCCCTGGAACCCAGTACTTC.

This clonotype occurred a few times. This chain uses TRBV9 with TRBJ2-6; the D is unclear. The length of the CDR3 is 15 residues. Germline CDR1 and CDR2: SGDLS and YYNGEE. Trimming pared 4 bases from V and 0 bases from J, leaving 8 bases between. The CDR3 DNA is TGTGCCAGCAGCCCCCACCTCTCTGGGGCCAACGTCCTGACTTTC. It is translated as CASSPHLSGANVLTF.

The rearrangement joins TRBV28 to TRBJ2-7; 7 bases are a match to TRBD1. Per germline, CDR1 MDHEN and CDR2 SYDVKM. Trimming took 6 bases from V and 5 from J; bases not matched to a gene: 10. There are 14 residues in the CDR3. CDR3 in DNA: TGTGCCAGCAGCTCTAACAGGGGATGGGACGAGCAGTACGTC. The encoded protein is CASSSNRGWDEQYV.

This chain's CDR3 is CASSRLGQGMTQPQHF. The CDR3 DNA follows: TGTGCCAGCAGCCGTCTCGGACAGGGAATGACTCAGCCCCAGCATTTT. The chain carries TRBV5-6 and TRBJ1-5, with 8 bases that match TRBD1. Trimming cost V 4 bases and J 6 bases; bases outside gene matches: 12. In germline, CDR1 is SGHDT, CDR2 YYEEEE. The CDR3 totals 16 residues. The variable domain in full, with the rest retrieved from reference TRBV5-6 and TRBJ1-5, is DAGVTQSPTHLIKTRGQQVTLRCSPKSGHDTVSWYQQALGQGPQFIFQYYEEEERQRGNFPDRFSGHQFPNYSSELNVNALLLGDSALYLCASSRLGQGMTQPQHFGDGTRLSIL.

V and J are TRBV5-6 and TRBJ2-7; D possibly corresponds to TRBD1 (6 bases). CDR1 and CDR2 from the germline V gene are SGHDT and YYEEEE. The CDR3 extends over 15 amino acids. Trimming left V 2 bases short and J 4 bases short, with 16 bases between. CDR3 nucleotide sequence: TGTGCCAGCAGCTTTGGGACAAGCAGACGTTACGAGCAGTACGTC. As protein: CASSFGTSRRYEQYV.